This TCR beta chain was retrieved from a study of regulatory T cells in long-lasting Graves disease. Whole-study results and caveats: Less diverse TCR repertoires were seen in persistent Graves' patients than in newly diagnosed ones.

The CDR3 has 15 amino acids. The ends lost 5 bases at V and 0 bases at J; junction bases unmatched: 6. The germline V gene has CDR1 SGHTA and CDR2 FQGNSA. Construction of the TCR beta libraries employed iRepertoire HTBI primers in conjunction with Arm-PCR of CDR3 regions. Via MiXCR, TCRdb re-called the multiplex PCR reads, giving one row per CDR3 protein. The table lists fewer than 400,000 distinct CDR3 sequences, roughly 20% of them singletons, with 20% to 25% in the top ten. Time point indicated: persistent/refractory GD, antithyroid drugs over 5 years with positive TRAb. PBMCs provided the RNA from which the TCR library was made. A volume of approximately 9 milliliters of peripheral blood was collected in EDTA tubes. There are many counts of this clonotype. Its antigen is as yet unknown.

J is TRBJ2-7 and V is TRBV7-2; 8 nucleotides match TRBD2. This sample comprised peripheral blood mononuclear cells (PBMCs), obtained when the disease was refractory, from a patient treated with antithyroid drugs. This receptor was identified in a female donor with Graves disease. CDR3 sequence: CASSPPGTSSYEQYF. The CDR3 nucleotides are TGTGCCAGCAGCCCGCCGGGGACTAGCTCCTACGAGCAGTACTTC.